A selection of T cell receptor beta chains follows, all from one sample in a study of cytomegalovirus exposure and HLA in healthy donors. Sequenced by immunoSEQ multiplex PCR; TCRdb stores in-frame clones only, minus some. The sample has roughly 100,000 clones, 79% seen once. The specimen was PBMCs. The receptors originated from a man aged 45-60 years in good health and CMV-seropositive. Each CDR3 is given with its conserved first and last residue. The order of the fields is V gene, J gene, CDR3 protein.

TRBV4-3	TRBJ2-1	CASSQEVTGGVTAYYNEQFF
TRBV10-3	TRBJ1-4	CAIREGGANEKLFF
TRBV14	TRBJ2-5	CASSQDQDRVWETQYF
TRBV10-3	TRBJ2-5	CAISANSGRPQETQYF
TRBV15	TRBJ1-5	CATSRESAGPNQPQHF
TRBV18	TRBJ2-7	CASSPARQGPHYEQYF
TRBV2	TRBJ2-6	CASSGEAGANVLTF
TRBV9	TRBJ2-7	CASSPRDFAYEQYF
TRBV10-2	TRBJ2-3	CASSEGSGISTDTQYF
TRBV4-3	TRBJ1-6	CASSQVQDNSPLHF
TRBV6-1	TRBJ2-1	CASSTGGNNEQFF
TRBV28	TRBJ1-2	CASSSRDRAPFNYGYTF
TRBV27	TRBJ2-7	CASSRPGQGAGEQYF
TRBV7-9	TRBJ2-1	CASSSRGTPSYNEQFF
TRBV7-8	TRBJ2-7	CASRNRDIEGEQYF
TRBV27	TRBJ1-4	CASSFRVGEKLFF
TRBV6-5	TRBJ2-2	CATGGTGDTGELFF
TRBV19	TRBJ1-6	CASSAREGGTSPLHF
TRBV9	TRBJ2-1	CASSALAGSSYNEQFF
TRBV27	TRBJ2-1	CASSPLAGAGYNEQFF
TRBV19	TRBJ2-2	CASRPGTLHTGELFF
TRBV7-9	TRBJ2-7	CASSLEGGSNEQYF
TRBV30	TRBJ2-7	CAWKGQGDSYEQYF
TRBV28	TRBJ2-7	CASSPGLSYEQYF
TRBV5-1	TRBJ1-1	CASSLQATNTEAFF
TRBV30	TRBJ1-1	CAWSVLGQGAQAFF
TRBV6-1	TRBJ1-3	CASRFTESSGNTIYF
TRBV5-1	TRBJ2-1	CASSLTGFGGEQFF
TRBV7-2	TRBJ2-7	CASSLRQGIDEQYF
TRBV18	TRBJ2-3	CASSPRSTSTDTQYF